The sequence of this T cell receptor beta chain was determined in a study of blood T cell repertoires in COVID-19. About the research overall: COVID-19 samples, acute and convalescent, were from the United States, Italy and Spain.

Germline CDR1 is SEHNR and CDR2 is FQNEAQ (reference sequence). V shed 4 bases, J shed 6 bases, and the junction held 6 bases outside the gene matches. This CDR3 is 16 amino acids long. Some clones are missing from TCRdb's copy, which holds only in-frame ones; the method was immunoSEQ multiplex PCR. Of fewer than 400,000 clones in the sample, roughly 90% were seen once. The specimen was PBMCs or T cells enriched from blood (not recorded which). The rearrangement uses TRBV7-9 and TRBJ1-4; 12 bases are a match to TRBD1. The origin of this receptor is a man in his 60s who had recovered from COVID-19. The CDR3 protein is CASSWGQGAEYEKLFF. The CDR3 nucleotides read TGTGCCAGCAGCTGGGGACAGGGGGCAGAATATGAAAAACTGTTTTTT. The variable domain in full, completed from reference TRBV7-9 and TRBJ1-4, reads DTGVSQNPRHKITKRGQNVTFRCDPISEHNRLYWYRQTLGQGPEFLTYFQNEAQLEKSRLLSDRFSAERPKGSFSTLEIQRTEQGDSAMYLCASSWGQGAEYEKLFFGSGTQLSVL.